These 30 T cell receptor beta chains were sequenced from one sample in a study of blood T cell repertoires in COVID-19. Method: immunoSEQ multiplex PCR; TCRdb's copy keeps in-frame clones and lacks some. Of approximately 240,000 clones in the sample, approximately 84% were seen once. The sample was peripheral blood. The source of these receptors is a man aged 50-59 years with acute or convalescent COVID-19.

This rearrangement joins TRBV11-2 to TRBJ2-1, with D perhaps TRBD1 (6 bases). V was pared by 0 bases and J by 5 bases, with 14 bases between. From germline, CDR1 is SGHAT and CDR2 FQNNGV. The CDR3 contains 16 residues. The CDR3 nucleotides read TGTGCCAGCAGCTTAGATGGGGGCACTCTTCACAATGAGCAGTTCTTC. As protein: CASSLDGGTLHNEQFF.

The genes are TRBV10-2 and TRBJ2-3; TRBD2 matches 13 bases. After removal of 9 bases from V and 1 base from J, the junction contained 1 base not matched to a gene. The CDR3 length is 14 residues. Germline values: CDR1 WSHSY, CDR2 SAAADI. The CDR3 coding sequence is TGCGCCAGTGGACTAGCGGGAGGCACAGATACGCAGTATTTT. Protein product: CASGLAGGTDTQYF.

The rearrangement joins TRBV18 to TRBJ2-1; 13 bases fit TRBD2. V lost 3 bases to trimming and J lost 0 bases; unmatched junction nucleotides: 17. Germline lookup yields CDR1 KGHSH and CDR2 LQKENI. The CDR3 has 22 residues. The CDR3 sequence is CASSPGGAGLAGPLSSYNEQFF. As DNA, the CDR3 is TGTGCCAGCTCACCGGGGGGCGCGGGACTAGCGGGACCCTTGAGCTCCTACAATGAGCAGTTCTTC.

This clone occurred once. This chain uses TRBV2 with TRBJ2-1; D not resolved. Germline assignment: CDR1 SNHLY and CDR2 FYNNEI. The CDR3 has 12 amino acids. Trimming shortened V by 5 bases and J by 4 bases, and 6 bases separated the two germline ends. For the CDR3, the DNA is TGTGCCAGCAGTCCTATGTACAATGAGCAGTTCTTC. It is translated as CASSPMYNEQFF.

This clone appeared a few times. This chain joins TRBV4-1 and TRBJ1-2; 7 nucleotides line up with TRBD1. Germline lookup yields CDR1 MGHRA and CDR2 YSYEKL. The CDR3 covers 14 residues. V trimming: 3 bases; J trimming: 7 bases; junction bases outside the gene matches: 8. The CDR3 sequence is CASSQEAGQVGYTF. CDR3 sequence (DNA): TGCGCCAGCAGCCAGGAGGCCGGACAGGTTGGCTACACCTTC.

The chain uses TRBV10-3 and TRBJ1-1; weak D call: TRBD1 (5 bases). Per germline, CDR1 ENHRY and CDR2 SYGVKD. The CDR3 extends over 15 amino acids. Between the trimmed V and J ends, which lost 4 bases and 0 bases, there was a span of 12 bases. CDR3 DNA: TGTGCCATCAGTGGGCCAGGGTTCATGAACACTGAAGCTTTCTTT. It specifies CAISGPGFMNTEAFF.

The chain recombines TRBV6-6 with TRBJ1-1; 7 bases map to TRBD1. The V gene's germline CDR1 is MNHNY and CDR2 SVGAGI (reference sequence). The CDR3 is made up of 14 amino acids. V trimming: 5 bases; J trimming: 1 base; junction bases outside the gene matches: 4. The CDR3 coding sequence is TGTGCCAGCAGTCGGACAGGCCAGAACACTGAAGCTTTCTTT. This encodes CASSRTGQNTEAFF.

This chain links TRBV13 with TRBJ2-5; TRBD2 matches 11 bases. The CDR3 runs to 17 residues. CDR1 is PRHDT, CDR2 FYEKMQ, per germline (reference sequence). J gave up 1 base and V 5 bases, and 9 bases lay outside the gene matches. CDR3 DNA sequence: TGTGCCAGCAGCGAGAGACTAGCGGGAAACCTCCAAGAGACCCAGTACTTC. Its translation: CASSERLAGNLQETQYF. Combining the CDR3 with reference TRBV13 and TRBJ2-5 gives the whole variable domain AAGVIQSPRHLIKEKRETATLKCYPIPRHDTVYWYQQGPGQDPQFLISFYEKMQSDKGSIPDRFSAQQFSDYHSELNMSSLELGDSALYFCASSERLAGNLQETQYFGPGTRLLVL.

This chain connects TRBV29-1 to TRBJ2-1, with D perhaps TRBD2 (6 bases). The CDR3 runs 13 residues. V gave up 4 bases and J gave up 2 bases, with 9 bases separating them. Looked up from germline, CDR1 is SQVTM and CDR2 is ANQGSEA. The CDR3 DNA reads as TGCAGCGTTGGGGGGGAAGCCTACAATGAGCAGTTCTTC. Its protein product is CSVGGEAYNEQFF.

The chain combines TRBV5-1 with TRBJ2-3, with D perhaps TRBD2 (6 bases). Trimming cost V 5 bases and J 0 bases, with 22 bases left between them. The CDR3 is 18 residues long. From germline, CDR1 is SGHRS and CDR2 YFSETQ. The CDR3, as DNA: TGCGCCAGCAGTACCATCGTAGCATTGGCGGGGAGCACAGATACGCAGTATTTT. Its protein product is CASSTIVALAGSTDTQYF.

In DNA, the CDR3 is TGTGCCACTGGACAGCAAAATGAAAAACTGTTTTTT. This translates into CATGQQNEKLFF. The V and J genes are TRBV12-3 or TRBV12-4 and TRBJ1-4; TRBD1 is a possible D gene (6 bases). Trimming removed 10 bases at V and 5 bases at J, with 11 bases between. The CDR3 is 12 residues long.

The chain uses TRBV19 and TRBJ2-7; 7 bases line up with TRBD1. J gave up 2 bases and V 1 base, and 11 bases lay outside the gene matches. Germline-derived CDR1 and CDR2 are LNHDA and SQIVND (reference sequence). The CDR3 spans 17 residues. The chain's CDR3 is CASSIGRFRGRTYEQYF. The CDR3 DNA is TGTGCCAGTAGTATAGGGCGTTTCAGGGGGAGAACCTACGAGCAGTACTTC.

This clone was seen just once. The chain combines TRBV5-1 with TRBJ2-3; 7 bases match TRBD1. Germline CDR1 is SGHRS and CDR2 is YFSETQ. Trimming removed 2 bases from V and 0 bases from J; junction bases left unmatched: 3. This CDR3 comprises 15 residues. The CDR3 protein is CASSLPGQSTDTQYF. As DNA, the CDR3 is TGCGCCAGCAGCTTACCGGGACAGAGCACAGATACGCAGTATTTT.

The chain links TRBV7-9 to TRBJ1-5; TRBD1 aligns across 8 bases. Germline CDR1 SEHNR, CDR2 FQNEAQ (reference sequence). Germline trimming cut 5 bases from V and 1 base from J; bases unmatched to any gene: 4. The CDR3 has 15 residues. DNA for the CDR3: TGTGCCAGCAGCCAGGGACAGGACAGCAATCAGCCCCAGCATTTT. The encoded protein is CASSQGQDSNQPQHF.

The chain uses TRBV11-3 and TRBJ1-5, with D hard to call. CDR3 size: 13 residues. Between the trimmed V and J ends, which lost 0 bases and 5 bases, there was a span of 5 bases. CDR1 is SGHNT and CDR2 is YENEEA in the germline V gene. CDR3 bases: TGTGCCAGCAGCTTAGACCCGGATCAGCCCCAGCATTTT. This gives the protein CASSLDPDQPQHF.

This clone was observed once. This chain links TRBV3-1 (or the pseudogene TRBV3-2) with TRBJ1-2; 10 nucleotides align to TRBD1. The CDR3 consists of 13 residues. Germline trimming cut 4 bases from V and 10 bases from J; bases unmatched to any gene: 6. Germline-derived CDR1 and CDR2 are LGHDT and YNNKEL (reference sequence). In DNA form, the CDR3 reads TGTGCCAGCAGCCTAAGGACAGGGGGGGACTACACCTTC. Its protein product is CASSLRTGGDYTF.

The genes are TRBV5-1 and TRBJ2-7; possible D gene TRBD2, 5 bases. V was pared by 0 bases and J by 3 bases, with 7 bases between. The CDR3 totals 13 residues. Germline-derived CDR1 and CDR2 are SGHRS and YFSETQ. CDR3 nucleotides: TGCGCCAGCAGCTTGGGGGCGGGCTACGAGCAGTACTTC. Translation gives CASSLGAGYEQYF.

The chain links TRBV28 to TRBJ1-4; the match to TRBD1 covers 8 bases. The CDR3 runs to 14 residues. V lost 11 bases, J lost 8 bases, and 13 bases stayed unmatched. Germline V gene lookup returns CDR1 MDHEN and CDR2 SYDVKM. The CDR3 protein is CAGKRAGGKEKLFF. CDR3 sequence (DNA): TGTGCCGGAAAACGAGCAGGGGGCAAAGAAAAACTGTTTTTT.

This chain connects TRBV5-1 to TRBJ2-7; maybe TRBD1 (6 bases). The CDR3 loop spans 15 amino acids. Germline V gene lookup returns CDR1 SGHRS and CDR2 YFSETQ. Trimming took 0 bases from V and 0 from J, leaving 10 bases between them. Here the CDR3 reads CASSLDPGASYEQYF. CDR3 coding DNA: TGCGCCAGCAGCTTGGATCCAGGGGCCTCCTACGAGCAGTACTTC.

The chain links TRBV5-1 to TRBJ2-5, with TRBD1 matching over 7 bases. The CDR3 is 14 residues long. V shed 4 bases, J shed 0 bases, and the junction held 3 bases outside the gene matches. Germline values: CDR1 SGHRS, CDR2 YFSETQ. The CDR3 DNA follows: TGCGCCAGCAGCACGACAGGGAACCAAGAGACCCAGTACTTC. Protein product: CASSTTGNQETQYF.

This clone was seen only a few times. The chain has TRBV7-2 and TRBJ1-5; possible D gene TRBD1, 5 bases. Germline values: CDR1 SGHTA, CDR2 FQGNSA. The CDR3 loop spans 15 amino acids. Trimming pared 4 bases from V and 1 base from J, leaving 11 bases between. Here the CDR3 DNA reads TGTGCCAGCAGCTCCCCGGGGGGAAGCAATCAGCCCCAGCATTTT. This encodes CASSSPGGSNQPQHF.

This clone was seen more than once but under ten times. The chain carries TRBV11-2 and TRBJ1-1; D is unclear. CDR1 is SGHAT and CDR2 is FQNNGV in the germline V gene. The CDR3 length is 12 residues. Trimming cost V 5 bases and J 8 bases, with 12 bases left between them. The CDR3 region has the DNA TGTGCCAGCAGCCCTGGAGCGTTGGAAGCTTTCTTT. Amino acids: CASSPGALEAFF.

The chain recombines TRBV10-2 with TRBJ1-5, with TRBD1 matching 7 bases. The CDR3 spans 15 residues. V lost 0 bases and J lost 7; bases outside the gene matches: 6. The germline CDR1 and CDR2 sequences are WSHSY and SAAADI. The CDR3 is CASSESTGPDQPQHF. The DNA of the CDR3 is TGCGCCAGCAGTGAGTCGACAGGGCCAGACCAGCCCCAGCATTTT.

The V gene is TRBV28, the J gene TRBJ1-6; TRBD1 matches 7 bases. The CDR3 runs 14 residues. Germline loops: CDR1 MDHEN, CDR2 SYDVKM. J was trimmed by 9 bases and V by 6 bases; bases with no gene match: 8. The CDR3: CASRPIGGASPLHF. The CDR3 DNA reads as TGTGCCAGCAGACCGATAGGGGGCGCTTCACCCCTCCACTTT.

The J gene is TRBJ2-7, the V gene TRBV28; D possibly corresponds to TRBD2 (5 bases). The CDR3 runs 15 residues. Trimming stripped 6 bases from V and 5 bases from J, with 20 bases between. CDR1 MDHEN and CDR2 SYDVKM come from the germline V gene. This CDR3 reads CASSPPPAFGDEQYF. Here the CDR3 DNA reads TGTGCCAGCAGCCCCCCCCCAGCCTTCGGGGACGAGCAGTACTTC.

The chain links TRBV19 to TRBJ2-1; 15 bases fit TRBD2. Germline assignment: CDR1 LNHDA and CDR2 SQIVND (reference sequence). The ends lost 4 bases at V and 10 bases at J; junction bases unmatched: 2. CDR3 length: 14 amino acids. CDR3 region: CASSTGTSGREQFF. The CDR3 DNA follows: TGTGCCAGTAGTACCGGGACTAGCGGGAGGGAGCAGTTCTTC.

The chain employs TRBV5-1 and TRBJ1-3; the D is unclear. This CDR3 spans 17 amino acids. Germline CDR1 SGHRS, CDR2 YFSETQ. Trimming removed 3 bases at V and 0 bases at J, with 16 bases between. The CDR3, as DNA: TGCGCCAGCAGCTCGCTACCGCTCAGGAACTCTGGAAACACCATATATTTT. It codes for CASSSLPLRNSGNTIYF.

The V and J genes are TRBV5-5 and TRBJ2-7; possible D gene TRBD1, 5 bases. Trimming removed 4 bases at V and 2 bases at J, with 13 bases between. Germline V lookup: CDR1 SGHKS, CDR2 YYEKEE (reference sequence). The CDR3 sequence is 14 residues long. For the CDR3, the DNA is TGTGCCAGCAGCACCCGGACATCTGCCTACGAGCAGTACTTC. Its translation is CASSTRTSAYEQYF.

This chain connects TRBV23-1 to TRBJ1-5; D unclear. TRBV23-1 is reported as an ORF; its role is uncertain. This CDR3 is built from 17 residues. V was shortened by 0 bases and J by 9 bases, with 21 bases between the two germline ends. CDR3 DNA: TGCGCCAGCAGTCAATCGGTGGGAGCACTAACCTTCTCGCCCCAGCATTTT. Translated: CASSQSVGALTFSPQHF.

This chain uses TRBV3-1 (or the pseudogene TRBV3-2) with TRBJ1-2; the D is unclear. This CDR3 contains 16 residues. Per germline, CDR1 LGHDT and CDR2 YNNKEL (reference sequence). Trimming took off 2 bases at V and 4 bases at J, with 17 bases between the two ends. The CDR3 region is CASSQNLDARPYGYTF. Here the CDR3 DNA reads TGTGCCAGCAGCCAAAATTTAGACGCTAGACCCTATGGCTACACCTTC.